This TCR beta chain was sequenced during a study of T-cell reconstitution after alpha-beta-depleted transplantation in children. The authors prepared the TCRbeta library with unique molecular identifiers. TCRdb used MiXCR to reprocess the PCR reads, holding one entry per CDR3 protein. The sample has 330,000 or so distinct CDR3 sequences; approximately 10% are singletons. This CDR3 region has 15 residues. Germline values: CDR1 SGHKS, CDR2 YYEKEE (reference sequence). J was trimmed by 8 bases and V by 1 base; bases with no gene match: 6. There are a few counts of this clonotype. The chain links TRBV5-5 to TRBJ1-6; 7 nucleotides agree with TRBD1. The sequence was collected from a human donor who donated a stem cell graft to a child with acute lymphoblastic leukemia. Sample: PBMCs from the stem cell graft donor, taken from the stem cell graft. CDR3 residues: CASSLFYRGDSPLHF. In DNA, the CDR3 is TGTGCCAGCAGCTTGTTTTACAGGGGAGATTCACCCCTCCACTTT.